Sequencing of this T cell receptor beta chain was carried out in a study of T cells of healthy individuals. MiXCR, applied by TCRdb to the 5' RACE reads, yields one record per CDR3 protein. The repertoire consists of more than 85,000 distinct CDR3 sequences, with 17% occurring once and the leading ten covering approximately 5.7%. V was cut by 0 bases and J by 4 bases, with 10 bases left in between. This CDR3 spans 13 amino acids. The germline V gene encodes CDR1 DFQATT and CDR2 SNEGSKA (reference sequence). The chain employs TRBV20-1 and TRBJ2-7; D gene uncertain. The origin of this receptor is a human donor in good health. The CDR3 nucleotides are TGCAGTGCTAGAGATCTCCGGAATTACGAGCAGTACTTC. Protein sequence: CSARDLRNYEQYF.